The clone carrying this T cell receptor (beta chain) has more than one count but fewer than ten. The antigen is not known. The sample originates from a study of blood T cells in healthy people across ages. The donors, aged about 6 to 90, were healthy Caucasians from Russia. Study-wide findings and caveats: Changes in expanded clonotypes were possibly confounded, as the CMV status of donors was unknown. Researchers deemed the diversity estimates from one million T cells underestimates.

Next came a second PCR, run for roughly 7 to 12 cycles, which used a sample-barcoded 5' primer along with a J-beta primer mix. All cDNA molecules were each tagged by a template-switch adaptor with 12 random nucleotides. TCRdb passed the 5' RACE reads through MiXCR, listing each CDR3 protein once. The data hold about 780,000 distinct CDR3 sequences, with about 47% observed a single time. This CDR3 is built from 14 residues. CDR1 and CDR2 from the germline V gene are MGHRA and YSYEKL. V and J are TRBV4-1 and TRBJ2-7, with D tentatively TRBD1 or TRBD2 (6 bases each). Judging by the DNA end, TRBJ2-5 fits better; the J call may be wrong. The sample taken for sequencing was blood. This TCR came from an elderly man in good health. The CDR3 spells CASSQPGGGETQYF. The CDR3 region has the DNA TGCGCCAGCAGCCAACCTGGAGGGGGAGAGACCCAGTACTTC.